This T cell receptor (beta chain) was sequenced for a study of cytomegalovirus exposure and HLA in healthy donors. Findings and caveats of the study: It has been reported that TCR beta sequences accurately predicted the HLA-A and HLA-B alleles of most subjects. In vitro, a few CMV-associated chains proved specific for CMV antigens. In a later analysis, at a false discovery rate of 0.05, about 15,000 TCR beta sequences were associated with HLA alleles.

CDR3 length: 12 residues. Germline CDR1 and CDR2: SQVTM and ANQGSEA. The V gene lost 7 bases and the J gene lost 0 bases, with 6 bases spanning the gap. Note on this clone: Antigen specificity is unknown.

With 60 Vbeta and 13 Jbeta primers, the PCR was carried out. As processed by the authors: There were about 86 million unique TCR beta chains by a later count, and 10 million to 12 million of them were shared. Here immunoSEQ multiplex PCR was the method, and the copy in TCRdb shows in-frame clones only, minus some. V, J and clone size reflect that table, while D and trimming were determined from the DNA. This sample has about 43,000 clones; roughly 80% occur once, and the top ten carry 2.5% to 3%. This TCR came from a man aged 50 to 60 in good health and CMV-seronegative. The sample was PBMCs. The rearrangement joins TRBV29-1 to TRBJ1-4; D might be TRBD1 (6 bases). CDR3 in amino acids: CSGQATNEKLFF. Here the CDR3 DNA reads TGCAGCGGACAGGCAACTAATGAAAAACTGTTTTTT.